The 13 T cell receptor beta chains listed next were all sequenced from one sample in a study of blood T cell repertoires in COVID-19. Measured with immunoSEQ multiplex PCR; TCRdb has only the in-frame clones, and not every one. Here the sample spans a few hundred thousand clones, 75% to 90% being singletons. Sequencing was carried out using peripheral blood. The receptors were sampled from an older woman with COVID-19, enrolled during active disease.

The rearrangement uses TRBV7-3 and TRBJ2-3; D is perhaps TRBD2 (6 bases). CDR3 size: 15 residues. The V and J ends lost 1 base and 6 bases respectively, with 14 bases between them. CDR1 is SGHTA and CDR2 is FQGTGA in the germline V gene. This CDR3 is CASSLMEGSPDTQYF. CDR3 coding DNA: TGTGCCAGCAGCTTAATGGAGGGGTCCCCGGATACGCAGTATTTT.

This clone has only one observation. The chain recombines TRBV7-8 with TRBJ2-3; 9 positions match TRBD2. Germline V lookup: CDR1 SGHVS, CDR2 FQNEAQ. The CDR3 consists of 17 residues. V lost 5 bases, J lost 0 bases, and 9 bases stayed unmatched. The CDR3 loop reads CASSIIAGETSTDTQYF. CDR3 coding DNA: TGTGCCAGCAGCATCATAGCGGGAGAAACTAGCACAGATACGCAGTATTTT.

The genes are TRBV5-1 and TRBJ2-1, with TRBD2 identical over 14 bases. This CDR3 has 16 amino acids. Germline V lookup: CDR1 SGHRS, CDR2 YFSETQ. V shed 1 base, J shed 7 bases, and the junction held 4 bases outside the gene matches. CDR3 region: CASSLWGTSGSNEQFF. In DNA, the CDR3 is TGCGCCAGCAGCTTGTGGGGGACTAGCGGGAGTAATGAGCAGTTCTTC.

CDR3 loop: CASSRGYDGYTF. The CDR3 DNA is TGTGCCAGCAGCCGAGGGTACGATGGCTACACCTTC. The chain combines TRBV12-3 or TRBV12-4 with TRBJ1-2; D is unclear. The CDR3 totals 12 residues. V lost 6 bases to trimming and J lost 6 bases, with 11 bases between them.

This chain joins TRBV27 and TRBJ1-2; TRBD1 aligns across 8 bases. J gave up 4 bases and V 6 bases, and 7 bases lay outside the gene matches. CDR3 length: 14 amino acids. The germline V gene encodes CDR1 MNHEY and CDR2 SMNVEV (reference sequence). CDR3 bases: TGTGCCAGCAGGTCTTGGGACAGGAGCTATGGCTACACCTTC. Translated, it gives CASRSWDRSYGYTF.

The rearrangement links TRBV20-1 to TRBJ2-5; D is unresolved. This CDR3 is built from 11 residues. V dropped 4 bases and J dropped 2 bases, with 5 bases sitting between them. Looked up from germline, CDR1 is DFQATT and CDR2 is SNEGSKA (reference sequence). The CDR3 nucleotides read TGCAGTGCTACGAGTCAAGAGACCCAGTACTTC. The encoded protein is CSATSQETQYF.

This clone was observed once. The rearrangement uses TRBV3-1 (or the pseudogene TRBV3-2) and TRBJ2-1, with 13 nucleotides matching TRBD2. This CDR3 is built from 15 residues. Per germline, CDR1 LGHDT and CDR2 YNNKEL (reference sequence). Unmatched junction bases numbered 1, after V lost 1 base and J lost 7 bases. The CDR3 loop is CASSQGGLAGNEQFF. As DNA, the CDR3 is TGTGCCAGCAGCCAAGGGGGACTAGCGGGAAATGAGCAGTTCTTC.

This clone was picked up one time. This CDR3 is CASSYTGLEGYTF. The CDR3 coding sequence is TGTGCCAGCAGTTACACGGGACTTGAAGGCTACACCTTC. The chain couples TRBV6-6 to TRBJ1-2; TRBD1 is a possible D gene (5 bases). The CDR3 runs 13 residues. Germline V CDR1 and CDR2: MNHNY, SVGAGI (reference sequence). The V gene lost 2 bases and the J gene lost 8 bases, with 12 bases spanning the gap.

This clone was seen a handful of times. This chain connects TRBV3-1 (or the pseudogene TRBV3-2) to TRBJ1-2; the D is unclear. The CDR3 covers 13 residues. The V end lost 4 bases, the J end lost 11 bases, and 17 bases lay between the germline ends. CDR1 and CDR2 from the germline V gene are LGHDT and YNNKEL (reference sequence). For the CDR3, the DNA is TGTGCCAGCAGCCCCTTCTCTGCGACTGTTTACACCTTC. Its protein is CASSPFSATVYTF.

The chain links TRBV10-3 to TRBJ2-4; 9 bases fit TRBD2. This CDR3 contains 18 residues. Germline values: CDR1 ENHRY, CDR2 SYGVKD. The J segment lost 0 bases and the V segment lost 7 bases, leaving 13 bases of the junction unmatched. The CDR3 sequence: CAINLTSGIPLAKNIQYF. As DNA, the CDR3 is TGTGCCATCAATTTGACTAGCGGAATCCCTTTAGCCAAAAACATTCAGTACTTC.

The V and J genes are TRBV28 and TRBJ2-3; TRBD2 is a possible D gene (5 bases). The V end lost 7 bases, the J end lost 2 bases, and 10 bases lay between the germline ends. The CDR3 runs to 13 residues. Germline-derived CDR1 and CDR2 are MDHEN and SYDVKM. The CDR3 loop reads CASTPGFTDTQYF. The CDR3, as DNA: TGTGCCAGCACCCCGGGATTCACAGATACGCAGTATTTT. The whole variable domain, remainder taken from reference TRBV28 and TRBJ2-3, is DVKVTQSSRYLVKRTGEKVFLECVQDMDHENMFWYRQDPGLGLRLIYFSYDVKMKEKGDIPEGYSVSREKKERFSLILESASTNQTSMYLCASTPGFTDTQYFGPGTRLTVL.

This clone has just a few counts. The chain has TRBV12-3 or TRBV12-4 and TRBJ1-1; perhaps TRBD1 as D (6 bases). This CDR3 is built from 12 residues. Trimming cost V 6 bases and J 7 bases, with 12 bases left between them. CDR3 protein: CASSRYRDEAFF. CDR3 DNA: TGTGCCAGCAGCCGATACAGGGATGAAGCTTTCTTT.

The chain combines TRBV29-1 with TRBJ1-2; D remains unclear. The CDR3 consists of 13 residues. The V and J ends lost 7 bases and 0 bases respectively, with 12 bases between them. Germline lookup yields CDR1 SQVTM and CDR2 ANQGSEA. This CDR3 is CSEAALANYGYTF. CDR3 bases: TGCAGCGAGGCGGCATTAGCTAACTATGGCTACACCTTC.